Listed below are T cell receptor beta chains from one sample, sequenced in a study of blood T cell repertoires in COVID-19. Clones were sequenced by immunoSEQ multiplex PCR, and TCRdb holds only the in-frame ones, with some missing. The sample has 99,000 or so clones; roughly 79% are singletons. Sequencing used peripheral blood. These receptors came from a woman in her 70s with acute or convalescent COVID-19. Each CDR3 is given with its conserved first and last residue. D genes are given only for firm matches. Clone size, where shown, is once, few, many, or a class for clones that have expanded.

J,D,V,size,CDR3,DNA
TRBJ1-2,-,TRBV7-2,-,CASSSGSGGYTF,TGTGCCAGCAGCTCCGGTTCGGGTGGCTACACCTTC
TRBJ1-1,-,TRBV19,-,CASSGGRGMNTEAFF,TGTGCCAGTAGTGGGGGGAGAGGGATGAACACTGAAGCTTTCTTT
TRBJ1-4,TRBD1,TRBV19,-,CASRRQGEGEKLFF,TGTGCCAGTAGGCGACAGGGGGAGGGTGAAAAACTGTTTTTT
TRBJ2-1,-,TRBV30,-,CAWNRAAGRWNEQFF,TGTGCCTGGAACCGTGCAGCAGGAAGGTGGAATGAGCAGTTCTTC
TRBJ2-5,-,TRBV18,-,CASSPRQGSETQYF,TGTGCCAGCTCACCCCGTCAGGGCTCCGAGACCCAGTACTTC
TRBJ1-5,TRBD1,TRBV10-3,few,CAMGQGDQPQHF,TGTGCCATGGGACAGGGCGATCAGCCCCAGCATTTT
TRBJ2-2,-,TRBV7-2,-,CASRAGAHTGELFF,TGTGCCAGCAGGGCGGGGGCCCACACCGGGGAGCTGTTTTTT
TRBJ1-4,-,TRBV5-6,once,CASSFSIDEKLFF,TGTGCCAGCAGCTTCAGTATTGATGAAAAACTGTTTTTT
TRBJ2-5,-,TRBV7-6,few,CASSPYGSFGETQYF,TGTGCCAGCAGCCCGTACGGGAGTTTTGGAGAGACCCAGTACTTC
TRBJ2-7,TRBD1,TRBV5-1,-,CASSPGTGVSYEQYF,TGCGCCAGCAGTCCCGGGACAGGGGTTTCCTACGAGCAGTACTTC
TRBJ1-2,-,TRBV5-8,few,CASSLAKAVYGYTF,TGTGCCAGCAGCTTGGCCAAGGCGGTCTATGGCTACACCTTC
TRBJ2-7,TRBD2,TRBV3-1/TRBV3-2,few,CASSPVSLAGGTHEQYF,TGTGCCAGCAGCCCAGTGTCTCTAGCGGGGGGGACCCACGAGCAGTACTTC
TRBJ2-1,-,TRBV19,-,CASSPRVHNEQFF,TGTGCCAGTAGCCCCAGGGTCCACAATGAGCAGTTCTTC
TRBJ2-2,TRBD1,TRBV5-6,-,CASSLDRGSGLGELFF,TGTGCCAGCAGCCTGGACAGGGGATCTGGTCTCGGGGAGCTGTTTTTT
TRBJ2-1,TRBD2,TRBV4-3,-,CASSRGTSGVSSYNEQFF,TGCGCCAGCAGCCGCGGGACTAGCGGGGTGAGCTCCTACAATGAGCAGTTCTTC
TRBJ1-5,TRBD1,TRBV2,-,CASSMEAGGVQPQHF,TGTGCCAGCAGTATGGAGGCAGGGGGCGTTCAGCCCCAGCATTTT
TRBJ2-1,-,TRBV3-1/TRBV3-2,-,CASSPQKGGGFHNEQFF,TGTGCCAGCAGCCCCCAGAAGGGGGGGGGCTTCCACAATGAGCAGTTCTTC
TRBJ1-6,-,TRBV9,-,CASSPDTLGSPLHF,TGTGCCAGCAGCCCCGACACCCTTGGTTCACCCCTCCACTTT
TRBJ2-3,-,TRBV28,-,CASTSAGITDTQYF,TGTGCCAGCACCTCGGCCGGGATCACAGATACGCAGTATTTT
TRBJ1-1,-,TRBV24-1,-,CATSDHTGCRVNTEAFF,TGTGCCACCAGTGACCATACAGGGTGTAGGGTGAACACTGAAGCTTTCTTT
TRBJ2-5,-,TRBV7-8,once,CASSHSSETQYF,TGTGCCAGCAGCCACAGTAGTGAGACCCAGTACTTC
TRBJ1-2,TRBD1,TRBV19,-,CASSVTGGANYGYTF,TGTGCCAGTAGTGTGACAGGGGGAGCTAACTATGGCTACACCTTC
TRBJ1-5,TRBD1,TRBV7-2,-,CASSLRQGYQPQHF,TGTGCCAGCAGCCTCCGACAGGGTTACCAGCCCCAGCATTTT
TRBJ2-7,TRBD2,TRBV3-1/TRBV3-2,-,CASSQGTSGAPYEQYF,TGTGCCAGCAGCCAGGGGACTAGCGGGGCGCCCTACGAGCAGTACTTC
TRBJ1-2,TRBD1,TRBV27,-,CASSFTGTGDYGYTF,TGTGCCAGCAGTTTTACCGGGACAGGGGACTATGGCTACACCTTC
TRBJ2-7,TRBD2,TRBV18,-,CASSPPRTGGVRVHEQYF,TGTGCCAGCTCACCACCGAGAACGGGAGGGGTACGGGTCCACGAGCAGTACTTC
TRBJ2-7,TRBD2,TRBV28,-,CASSSGRGYEQYF,TGTGCCAGCTCTAGCGGGAGAGGGTACGAGCAGTACTTC
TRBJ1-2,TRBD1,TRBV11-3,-,CASSLDRTGENGYTF,TGTGCCAGCAGCTTAGATCGAACAGGGGAGAATGGCTACACCTTC
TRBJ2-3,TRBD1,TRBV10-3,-,CAISGGQGTDTQYF,TGTGCCATCAGTGGGGGACAGGGAACAGATACGCAGTATTTT
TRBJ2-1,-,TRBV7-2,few,CASSLAGGVSNEQFF,TGTGCCAGCAGCTTAGCGGGAGGAGTTAGCAATGAGCAGTTCTTC
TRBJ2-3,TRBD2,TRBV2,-,CASRLAGGSDTQYF,TGTGCCAGCAGGCTAGCGGGAGGATCGGATACGCAGTATTTT
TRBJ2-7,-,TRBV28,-,CATAARSYEQYF,TGTGCCACCGCCGCGCGGTCCTACGAGCAGTACTTC
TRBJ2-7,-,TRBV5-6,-,CASSEGVSYEQYF,TGTGCCAGCAGTGAGGGAGTTTCTTACGAGCAGTACTTC
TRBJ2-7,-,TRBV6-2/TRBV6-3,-,CASSYWGPHYEQYF,TGTGCCAGCAGTTACTGGGGGCCCCACTACGAGCAGTACTTC
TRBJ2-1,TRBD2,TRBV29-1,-,CSVRELAGGKNEQFF,TGCAGCGTCAGGGAACTAGCGGGGGGAAAAAATGAGCAGTTCTTC
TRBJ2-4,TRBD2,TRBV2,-,CASIQREGPKNIQYF,TGTGCCAGCATCCAGCGGGAGGGCCCCAAAAACATTCAGTACTTC
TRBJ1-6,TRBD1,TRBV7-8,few,CASSPGQGIRIHF,TGTGCCAGCAGCCCGGGACAGGGGATTCGGATCCACTTT
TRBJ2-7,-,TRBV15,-,CATSRDRGSHEQYF,TGTGCCACCAGCAGAGATAGGGGGAGCCACGAGCAGTACTTC
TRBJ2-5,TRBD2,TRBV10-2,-,CASRGLALNQETQYF,TGCGCCAGCAGGGGACTAGCGCTCAACCAAGAGACCCAGTACTTC
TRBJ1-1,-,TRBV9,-,CASTAGVGNTEAFF,TGTGCCAGCACCGCAGGGGTGGGAAACACTGAAGCTTTCTTT
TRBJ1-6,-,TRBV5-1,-,CASSLAGDSPLHF,TGCGCCAGCAGCTTGGCCGGAGATTCACCCCTCCACTTT
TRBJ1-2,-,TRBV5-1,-,CASSLGDISLEYGGYTF,TGCGCCAGCAGCTTGGGGGACATAAGCTTGGAGTATGGTGGCTACACCTTC
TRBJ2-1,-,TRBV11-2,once,CASSLDEEQSSYNEQFF,TGTGCCAGCAGCTTAGATGAGGAACAAAGCTCCTACAATGAGCAGTTCTTC
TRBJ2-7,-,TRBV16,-,CASSQSPGEVGEQYF,TGTGCCAGCAGCCAATCTCCAGGGGAAGTGGGGGAGCAGTACTTC